This section outlines one T cell receptor (beta chain) sequence together with its context. This specimen comes from a study of blood T cell repertoires in COVID-19. Sequenced by immunoSEQ multiplex PCR; TCRdb stores in-frame clones only, minus some. The profile shows 140,000 or so clones, 65% to 85% of them singletons. CDR1 and CDR2 (germline): SNHLY, FYNNEI. J lost 2 bases, V lost 7 bases, and 9 bases had no gene match. This CDR3 comprises 15 residues. The sequenced material came from peripheral blood. This clonotype was obtained from a human donor in a cohort sampled during active COVID-19. The V and J genes are TRBV2 and TRBJ1-2; the match to TRBD1 covers 8 bases. CDR3 DNA: TGTGCCAGCATCTCGGACAGGGCCCTCAACTATGGCTACACCTTC. Translation: CASISDRALNYGYTF.